These 5 T cell receptor beta chains share one sample of origin, sequenced in a study of shared clonotypes between healthy human individuals. Generated by immunoSEQ multiplex PCR, the TCRdb table keeps only in-frame clones and is missing some. The profile shows millions of clones, roughly 94% of them singletons. The source material was naive CD4+ T cells sorted from blood. Subset described: CD45RA+ positively selected. These receptors all stem from a man aged 18 to 29 in good health.

This clone was seen a single time. V is TRBV4-3 and J is TRBJ2-2; 13 nucleotides align to TRBD2. J lost 7 bases, V lost 0 bases, and 5 bases had no gene match. CDR1 and CDR2 from the germline V gene are LGHNA and YSLEER. This CDR3 spans 17 amino acids. In nucleotides, the CDR3 is TGCGCCAGCAGCCAAGATGGACTAGCGGGAGCTTACGGGGAGCTGTTTTTT. It codes for CASSQDGLAGAYGELFF.

This clone showed up just a few times. This chain connects TRBV4-3 to TRBJ2-7, with D maybe TRBD2 (6 bases). The CDR3 has 15 residues. V was pared by 1 base and J by 3 bases, with 13 bases between. Germline V CDR1 and CDR2: LGHNA, YSLEER. As DNA, the CDR3 is TGCGCCAGCAGCCAAGCTGCGGGATACGGCTACGAGCAGTACTTC. This sequence encodes CASSQAAGYGYEQYF.

This chain connects TRBV29-1 to TRBJ2-7, with 7 bases that match TRBD1. Trimming took 7 bases from V and 0 from J; bases not matched to a gene: 6. Germline V gene sequence: CDR1 SQVTM, CDR2 ANQGSEA. The CDR3 sequence is 13 residues long. The CDR3 sequence: CSAQGQSSYEQYF. Written as DNA, the CDR3 is TGCAGCGCCCAGGGACAGAGCTCCTACGAGCAGTACTTC.

In DNA, the CDR3 is TGTGCCAGTAGTATGTCGGGGCCCGACCACGAGCAGTACTTC. Translated, it gives CASSMSGPDHEQYF. The chain is built from TRBV19 and TRBJ2-5, with D possibly called TRBD1 or TRBD2 (5 bases each). TRBJ2-7 explains the end of the DNA better; the J call may be wrong. The CDR3 is 14 amino acids. Looked up from germline, CDR1 is LNHDA and CDR2 is SQIVND (reference sequence).

V and J are TRBV5-1 and TRBJ2-6; 8 bases are a match to TRBD1. Looked up from germline, CDR1 is SGHRS and CDR2 is YFSETQ. The CDR3 is made up of 21 amino acids. The ends lost 4 bases at V and 0 bases at J; junction bases unmatched: 18. The CDR3 nucleotides are TGCGCCAGCAGCCCTGGCCCAGGACAGGGTATTCTAAGCTCTGGGGCCAACGTCCTGACTTTC. Its translation: CASSPGPGQGILSSGANVLTF.